This T cell receptor (beta chain) originates from a study of chemoradiotherapy in HPV16-positive cancers. On the study more broadly: Candidate HPV-specific clones and shared TCR motifs came from a couple of HPV16-positive patients.

Repertoires were sampled repeatedly during chemoradiotherapy. The table came from immunoSEQ multiplex PCR; TCRdb's copy has only in-frame clones and leaves some out. The sample holds around 1,300 clones, roughly 90% seen once. The germline V gene encodes CDR1 SGHKS and CDR2 YYEKEE (reference sequence). This CDR3 is built from 15 residues. Trimming took 0 bases from V and 1 from J, leaving 11 bases between them. The material sequenced was tumor tissue, taken from a patient who underwent chemoradiotherapy. This receptor was taken from a human donor with HPV-associated anogenital cancer. The V and J genes are TRBV5-5 and TRBJ2-7, with TRBD2 as a possible D gene (6 bases). CDR3 region: CASSLATSLSYEQYF. CDR3 DNA: TGTGCCAGCAGCTTGGCGACTAGTCTTTCCTACGAGCAGTACTTC.